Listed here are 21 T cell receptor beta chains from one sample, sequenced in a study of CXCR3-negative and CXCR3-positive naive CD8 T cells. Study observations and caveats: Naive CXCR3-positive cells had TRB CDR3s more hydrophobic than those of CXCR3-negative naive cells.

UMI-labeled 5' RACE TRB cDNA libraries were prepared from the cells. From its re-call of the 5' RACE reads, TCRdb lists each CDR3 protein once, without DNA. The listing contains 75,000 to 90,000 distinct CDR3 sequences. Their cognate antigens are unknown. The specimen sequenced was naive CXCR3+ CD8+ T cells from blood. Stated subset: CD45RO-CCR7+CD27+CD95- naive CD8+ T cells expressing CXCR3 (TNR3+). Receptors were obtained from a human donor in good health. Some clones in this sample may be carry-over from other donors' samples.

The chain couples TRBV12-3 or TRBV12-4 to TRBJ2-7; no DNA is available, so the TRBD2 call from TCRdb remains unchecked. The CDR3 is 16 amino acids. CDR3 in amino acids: CASSSRLAGGSYEQYF.

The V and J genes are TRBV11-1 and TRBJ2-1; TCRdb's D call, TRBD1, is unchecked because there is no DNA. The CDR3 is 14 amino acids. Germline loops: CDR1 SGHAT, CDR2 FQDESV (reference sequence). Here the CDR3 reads CASSYSGGAAEQFF. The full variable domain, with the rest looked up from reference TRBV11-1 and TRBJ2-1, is EAEVAQSPRYKITEKSQAVAFWCDPISGHATLYWYRQILGQGPELLVQFQDESVVDDSQLPKDRFSAERLKGVDSTLKIQPAELGDSAMYLCASSYSGGAAEQFFGPGTRLTVL.

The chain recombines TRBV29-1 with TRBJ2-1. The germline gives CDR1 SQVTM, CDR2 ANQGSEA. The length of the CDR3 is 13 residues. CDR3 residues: CSVDLDPDNEQFF.

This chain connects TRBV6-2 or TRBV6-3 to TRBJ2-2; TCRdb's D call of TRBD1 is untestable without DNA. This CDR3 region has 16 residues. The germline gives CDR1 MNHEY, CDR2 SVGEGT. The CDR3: CAGSDDRVRFTGELFF.

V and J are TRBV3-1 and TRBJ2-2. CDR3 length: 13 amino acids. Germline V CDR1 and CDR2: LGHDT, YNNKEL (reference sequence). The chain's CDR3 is CASNLGVTGELFF.

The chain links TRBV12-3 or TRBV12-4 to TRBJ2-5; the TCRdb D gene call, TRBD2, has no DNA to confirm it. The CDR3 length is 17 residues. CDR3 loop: CASSGTSGVNFQETQYF.

Here the CDR3 reads CAVGRSSYEQYF. The V call is TRBV10-3, the J call TRBJ2-7. Germline CDR1 is ENHRY and CDR2 is SYGVKD. This CDR3 is 12 amino acids long.

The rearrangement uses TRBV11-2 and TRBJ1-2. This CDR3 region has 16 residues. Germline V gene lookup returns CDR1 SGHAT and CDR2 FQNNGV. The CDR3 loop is CASSLGRVGRQFGYTF.

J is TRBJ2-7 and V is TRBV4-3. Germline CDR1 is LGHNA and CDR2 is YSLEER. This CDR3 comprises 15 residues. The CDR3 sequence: CASSQDRGRTYEQYF.

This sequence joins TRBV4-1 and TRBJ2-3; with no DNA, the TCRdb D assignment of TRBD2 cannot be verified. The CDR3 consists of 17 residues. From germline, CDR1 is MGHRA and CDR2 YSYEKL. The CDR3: CASSRTGTSGSTDTQYF.

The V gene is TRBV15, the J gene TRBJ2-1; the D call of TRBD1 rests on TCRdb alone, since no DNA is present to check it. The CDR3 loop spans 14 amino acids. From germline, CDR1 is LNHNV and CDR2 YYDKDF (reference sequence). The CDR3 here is CATSSRTGSNEQFF.

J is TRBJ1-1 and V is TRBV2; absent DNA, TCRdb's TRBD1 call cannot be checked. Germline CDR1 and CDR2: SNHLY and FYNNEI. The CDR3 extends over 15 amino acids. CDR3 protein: CASSEVRVQGTEAFF.

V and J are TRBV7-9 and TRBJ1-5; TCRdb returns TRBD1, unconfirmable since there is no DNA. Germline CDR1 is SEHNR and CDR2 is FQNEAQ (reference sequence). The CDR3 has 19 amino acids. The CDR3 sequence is CASSLDSWDRDDGNQPQHF.

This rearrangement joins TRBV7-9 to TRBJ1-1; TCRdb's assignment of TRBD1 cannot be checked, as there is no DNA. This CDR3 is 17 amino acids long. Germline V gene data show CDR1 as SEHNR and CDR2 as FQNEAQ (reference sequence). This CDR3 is CASSLEGVGYAYTEAFF.

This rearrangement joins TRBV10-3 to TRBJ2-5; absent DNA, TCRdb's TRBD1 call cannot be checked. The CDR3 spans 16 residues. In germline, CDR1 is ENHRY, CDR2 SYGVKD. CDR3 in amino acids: CAIRVTGTGGRETQYF.

CDR3 loop: CASSLRLAETYEQYF. V usage is TRBV27 and J usage is TRBJ2-7; with no DNA, the TCRdb D assignment of TRBD2 cannot be verified. This CDR3 spans 15 amino acids. The germline V gene encodes CDR1 MNHEY and CDR2 SMNVEV (reference sequence).

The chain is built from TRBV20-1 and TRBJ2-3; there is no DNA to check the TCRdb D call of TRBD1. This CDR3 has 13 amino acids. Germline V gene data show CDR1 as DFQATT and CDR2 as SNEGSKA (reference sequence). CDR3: CSRKGDSTDTQYF.

CDR3 in amino acids: CASKVGGASYEQYF. The rearrangement links TRBV5-6 to TRBJ2-7; the D gene TCRdb calls, TRBD1, cannot be checked with no DNA. CDR1 SGHDT and CDR2 YYEEEE come from the germline V gene. This CDR3 comprises 14 residues.

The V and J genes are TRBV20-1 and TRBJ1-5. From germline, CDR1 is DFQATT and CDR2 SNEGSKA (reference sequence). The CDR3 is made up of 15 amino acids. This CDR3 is CSARDEGHWNQPQHF.

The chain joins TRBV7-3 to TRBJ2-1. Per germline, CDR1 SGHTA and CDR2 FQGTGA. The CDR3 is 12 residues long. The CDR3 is CASSLNSDEQFF.

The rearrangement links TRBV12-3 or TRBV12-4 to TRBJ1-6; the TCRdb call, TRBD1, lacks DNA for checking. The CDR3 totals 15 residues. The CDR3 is CASSLGGGGNSPLHF.